This TCR beta chain emerged from a study of CD8+CD57+ T cells in acquired aplastic anemia. About the research overall: The average read count for CD4+ cells in healthy donors was around 9.9 million.

V was pared by 6 bases and J by 6 bases, with 2 bases of the junction left unmatched. This CDR3 region has 12 residues. Germline V gene data show CDR1 as SNHLY and CDR2 as FYNNEI. Genomic DNA acted as the template from which TCR beta VDJ combination and CDR3 sequence profiling were carried out. TCRdb used MiXCR to reprocess the reads, holding one entry per CDR3 protein. The sample lists over 150,000 distinct CDR3 sequences, roughly half occurring once. J is TRBJ1-2 and V is TRBV2; TRBD1 agrees at 9 bases. The sample taken for sequencing was sorted CD4+, CD8+, or CD8+CD57+ T cells (not recorded which) from PBMCs. The clonotype originates from a human donor in good health, serving as a control. In nucleotides, the CDR3 is TGTGCCAGCAGCCGGGACAGGGATGGCTACACCTTC. Translating gives CASSRDRDGYTF.